This T cell receptor beta chain was captured by sequencing in a study of blood T cell repertoires in COVID-19. Background on the study: Samples representing acute and convalescent COVID-19 were sourced from the United States, Italy and Spain. T cells, B-cell-depleted T cells, or PBMCs supplied cDNA or gDNA.

Germline V gives CDR1 MNHEY, CDR2 SVGEGT. The ends were cut back, 3 bases at V and 1 base at J, with 9 bases in the middle. The CDR3 sequence is 14 residues long. Authors' analysis steps: Reference gene primer amplification gave nucleated cell count estimates. Sequencing used immunoSEQ multiplex PCR; TCRdb keeps in-frame clones, though not all of them. The D gene and trimming were derived from the DNA, and the V and J assignments and clone size from that table. The table records about 140,000 clones, roughly 76% of them present only once. The genes are TRBV6-2 or TRBV6-3 and TRBJ1-1; D uncertain. Sequencing was done on a sample of peripheral blood. This TCR was sampled from a man older than 75 with acute or convalescent COVID-19. CDR3 in DNA: TGTGCCAGCAGTTATGCGTACAGGAACACTGAAGCTTTCTTT. Translation gives CASSYAYRNTEAFF.